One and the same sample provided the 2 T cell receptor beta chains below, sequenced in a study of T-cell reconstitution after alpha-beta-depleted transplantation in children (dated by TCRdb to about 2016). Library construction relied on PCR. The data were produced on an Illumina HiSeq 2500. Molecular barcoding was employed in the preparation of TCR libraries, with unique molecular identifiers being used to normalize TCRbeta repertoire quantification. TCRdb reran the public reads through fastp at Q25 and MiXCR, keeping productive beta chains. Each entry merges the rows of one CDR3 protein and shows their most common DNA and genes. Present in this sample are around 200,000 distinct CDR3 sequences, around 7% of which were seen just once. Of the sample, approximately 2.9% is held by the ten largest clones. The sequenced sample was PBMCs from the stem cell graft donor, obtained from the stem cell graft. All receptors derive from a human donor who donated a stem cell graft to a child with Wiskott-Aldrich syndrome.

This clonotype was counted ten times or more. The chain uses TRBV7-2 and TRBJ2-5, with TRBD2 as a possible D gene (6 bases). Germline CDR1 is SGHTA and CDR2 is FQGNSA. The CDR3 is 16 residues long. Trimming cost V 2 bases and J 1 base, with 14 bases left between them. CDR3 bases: TGTGCCAGCAGCTTAACACGGGGGAGAATCCAAGAGACCCAGTACTTC. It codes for CASSLTRGRIQETQYF.

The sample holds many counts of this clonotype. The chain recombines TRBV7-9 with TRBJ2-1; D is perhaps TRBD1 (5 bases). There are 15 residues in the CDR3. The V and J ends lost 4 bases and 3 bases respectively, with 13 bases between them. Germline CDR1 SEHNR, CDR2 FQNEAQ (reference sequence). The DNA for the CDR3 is TGTGCCAGCAGCTACCTCACAGGAGACTACAATGAGCAGTTCTTC. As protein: CASSYLTGDYNEQFF.